The next 29 T cell receptor beta chains were all read from a single sample in a study of neurological immune-mediated disorders (dated by TCRdb to 2018 to 2020). The receptor library was made with 5' RACE. The data were produced on an Illumina HiSeq 2500. The public reads were reprocessed in TCRdb via fastp at Q25 and MiXCR, keeping in-frame beta chains. Entries that share a CDR3 protein sequence are merged under the most common genes and DNA. The sample includes 15,000 to 20,000 distinct CDR3 sequences, with approximately 12% observed a single time. The ten largest clonotypes hold roughly 29% of the sample. The sample consisted of CD8+ T cells from blood. Source of these receptors: a woman in her forties or fifties in good health.

There are many counts of this clonotype. The genes are TRBV20-1 and TRBJ2-2; TRBD1 aligns across 8 bases. The CDR3 is 14 amino acids. J was trimmed by 6 bases and V by 2 bases; bases with no gene match: 5. Germline values: CDR1 DFQATT, CDR2 SNEGSKA (reference sequence). The CDR3 nucleotides read TGCAGTGCTAGACGGCAGGGGGCCCCCGGGGAGCTGTTTTTT. Translation: CSARRQGAPGELFF.

In this sample, this clonotype turned up many times. The rearrangement links TRBV20-1 to TRBJ2-7, with 7 bases fitting TRBD1. Germline lookup yields CDR1 DFQATT and CDR2 SNEGSKA (reference sequence). The length of the CDR3 is 13 residues. Losses at the gene ends were 6 bases for V and 2 bases for J; bases not matched to a gene: 7. CDR3 sequence reads: CSALGRGTYEQYF. CDR3 DNA sequence: TGCAGTGCCCTCGGCAGGGGGACCTACGAGCAGTACTTC.

This chain joins TRBV3-1 and TRBJ2-1; D might be TRBD2 (5 bases). The germline CDR1 and CDR2 sequences are LGHDT and YNNKEL (reference sequence). V lost 3 bases, J lost 6 bases, and 6 bases lay in between. The CDR3 length is 12 residues. CDR3 region: CASSQGVNEQFF. As DNA, the CDR3 is TGTGCCAGCAGCCAGGGAGTCAATGAGCAGTTCTTC.

The CDR3 sequence is CAITKGLAGGSSYNEQFF. The CDR3 DNA reads as TGTGCCATCACCAAGGGACTAGCGGGGGGTAGCTCCTACAATGAGCAGTTCTTC. The V call is TRBV10-3, the J call TRBJ2-1, with 15 bases lining up with TRBD2. Losses at the gene ends were 7 bases for V and 0 bases for J; bases not matched to a gene: 7. Looked up from germline, CDR1 is ENHRY and CDR2 is SYGVKD. The CDR3 spans 18 residues.

The V call is TRBV11-3, the J call TRBJ2-1, with 13 positions matching TRBD2. The CDR3 loop spans 14 amino acids. J was trimmed by 6 bases and V by 9 bases; bases with no gene match: 5. Germline V gene data show CDR1 as SGHNT and CDR2 as YENEEA. CDR3 in DNA: TGTGCCAGTCTCGGACTAGCGGGAGTCAATGAGCAGTTCTTC. It specifies CASLGLAGVNEQFF.

This clonotype came up many times. V and J are TRBV7-9 and TRBJ1-4; no reliable D call. Germline lookup yields CDR1 SEHNR and CDR2 FQNEAQ (reference sequence). Trimming cost V 4 bases and J 0 bases, with 15 bases left between them. The CDR3 runs 17 residues. The CDR3 protein is CASSSQRKRATNEKLFF. CDR3 DNA: TGTGCCAGCAGCTCACAGCGGAAGCGTGCAACTAATGAAAAACTGTTTTTT.

This clonotype has ten or more counts. CDR3 in amino acids: CASSPLTGGVEQYF. The CDR3 DNA reads as TGTGCCAGCAGCCCTTTGACAGGGGGGGTCGAGCAGTACTTC. V gene TRBV3-1 combines with J gene TRBJ2-7, with TRBD1 identical over 9 bases. The CDR3 is 14 amino acids. After removal of 4 bases from V and 6 bases from J, the junction contained 7 bases not matched to a gene. CDR1 and CDR2 from the germline V gene are LGHDT and YNNKEL (reference sequence).

This clonotype has more than one count but fewer than ten. V usage is TRBV27 and J usage is TRBJ1-1, with 9 bases matching TRBD1. There are 14 residues in the CDR3. Germline CDR1 is MNHEY and CDR2 is SMNVEV (reference sequence). V gave up 5 bases and J gave up 1 base; unmatched junction bases: 2. CDR3 residues: CASSNRGPNTEAFF. CDR3 nucleotides: TGTGCCAGCAGTAACAGGGGGCCGAACACTGAAGCTTTCTTT.

This clonotype was seen at least ten times. The chain employs TRBV28 and TRBJ1-1, with 11 bases that match TRBD1. Germline trimming cut 11 bases from V and 5 bases from J; bases unmatched to any gene: 7. Germline values: CDR1 MDHEN, CDR2 SYDVKM. This CDR3 is 13 amino acids long. CDR3 coding DNA: TGTGCCGGATCGGACAGGGGGCTAACTGAAGCTTTCTTT. Protein: CAGSDRGLTEAFF.

This clonotype has at least ten counts. This rearrangement joins TRBV7-9 to TRBJ2-5; 10 bases match TRBD2. Per the germline V gene, CDR1 is SEHNR and CDR2 is FQNEAQ (reference sequence). CDR3 length equals 14 residues. V was pared by 6 bases and J by 4 bases, with 5 bases of the junction left unmatched. The CDR3 spells CASRLAGVSETQYF. CDR3 coding DNA: TGTGCCAGCAGGCTAGCGGGAGTATCAGAGACCCAGTACTTC.

This clonotype has ten or more counts. The chain links TRBV28 to TRBJ2-7; no clear D gene. Trimming cost V 8 bases and J 3 bases, with 5 bases left between them. CDR1 MDHEN and CDR2 SYDVKM come from the germline V gene. The CDR3 has 10 residues. The chain's CDR3 is CASGNYEQYF. In DNA form, the CDR3 reads TGTGCCAGCGGCAACTACGAGCAGTACTTC.

This clonotype has more than one count but fewer than ten. This chain uses TRBV20-1 with TRBJ1-1; 9 nucleotides align to TRBD1. The CDR3 loop spans 14 amino acids. The germline CDR1 and CDR2 sequences are DFQATT and SNEGSKA (reference sequence). V lost 6 bases to trimming and J lost 2 bases; unmatched junction nucleotides: 7. The DNA for the CDR3 is TGCAGTGCGGAAAACAGGGGGCTAAACACTGAAGCTTTCTTT. As protein: CSAENRGLNTEAFF.

This clonotype was detected a few times. The CDR3 nucleotides read TGTGCCACCAGCAGAGTCCGAACCGGGACAGCGCATGGCTACACCTTC. Residues: CATSRVRTGTAHGYTF. The J gene is TRBJ1-2, the V gene TRBV15; TRBD1 matches at 7 bases. The CDR3 runs to 16 residues. The ends lost 1 base at V and 6 bases at J; junction bases unmatched: 11. Germline V gene sequence: CDR1 LNHNV, CDR2 YYDKDF (reference sequence).

This clonotype came up many times. This chain links TRBV20-1 with TRBJ1-5; 11 positions agree with TRBD1. CDR3 size: 14 residues. The V gene's germline CDR1 is DFQATT and CDR2 SNEGSKA (reference sequence). V lost 3 bases to trimming and J lost 4 bases; unmatched junction nucleotides: 2. This CDR3 is CSARGTGGNQPQHF. Written as DNA, the CDR3 is TGCAGTGCTAGGGGGACAGGGGGTAATCAGCCCCAGCATTTT.

This clonotype was recorded many times. The chain is built from TRBV28 and TRBJ2-7, with TRBD2 matching 10 bases. V was pared by 6 bases and J by 5 bases, with 7 bases of the junction left unmatched. Germline V gene lookup returns CDR1 MDHEN and CDR2 SYDVKM. CDR3 length equals 14 residues. CDR3 coding DNA: TGTGCCAGCAGCTTGGGGCTAGCGGGAGACGAGCAGTACTTC. Its protein product is CASSLGLAGDEQYF.

This clonotype was seen ten or more times. V gene TRBV7-9 combines with J gene TRBJ1-5; no definite D call. Trimming pared 5 bases from V and 11 bases from J, leaving 16 bases between. CDR1 and CDR2 (germline): SEHNR, FQNEAQ (reference sequence). The CDR3 sequence is 13 residues long. The CDR3 region has the DNA TGTGCCAGCAGCCCTAGAGCGGGTAGGGCCCAGCATTTT. This encodes CASSPRAGRAQHF.

This clonotype was observed many times. This may be a read error, as it is one base from a much larger clone. The chain has TRBV5-1 and TRBJ2-1; TRBD2 aligns across 7 bases. V dropped 4 bases and J dropped 7; count of bases not matched to a gene: 5. The CDR3 contains 13 residues. Per the germline V gene, CDR1 is SGHRS and CDR2 is YFSETQ. CDR3 region: CASSPVGGNEQFF. CDR3 bases: TGCGCCAGCAGCCCGGTGGGGGGGAATGAGCAGTTCTTC.

This clonotype was seen ten or more times. The chain joins TRBV9 to TRBJ2-2, with D unclear. Germline V gene data show CDR1 as SGDLS and CDR2 as YYNGEE. The V gene lost 7 bases and the J gene lost 3 bases, with 10 bases spanning the gap. The CDR3 runs to 13 residues. The CDR3: CASGRRYTGELFF. The CDR3 DNA follows: TGTGCCAGCGGTAGGCGGTACACCGGGGAGCTGTTTTTT.

This clonotype was seen ten or more times. V gene TRBV2 combines with J gene TRBJ2-3; D unclear. CDR3 length: 9 amino acids. Germline V CDR1 and CDR2: SNHLY, FYNNEI. V was pared by 10 bases and J by 10 bases, with 9 bases between. CDR3 nucleotide sequence: TGTGCCACCTTATTGCCGCAGTATTTT. This encodes CATLLPQYF.

Many counts were recorded for this clonotype. This sequence joins TRBV20-1 and TRBJ2-2; 10 bases are shared with TRBD2. Losses at the gene ends were 6 bases for V and 1 base for J; bases not matched to a gene: 5. Germline assignment: CDR1 DFQATT and CDR2 SNEGSKA (reference sequence). This CDR3 has 15 residues. The CDR3 reads CSAQLAGENTGELFF. The CDR3 coding sequence is TGCAGTGCCCAGCTAGCGGGGGAGAACACCGGGGAGCTGTTTTTT.

This clonotype occurred many times. The V call is TRBV27, the J call TRBJ1-2, with TRBD1 matching 8 bases. In germline, CDR1 is MNHEY, CDR2 SMNVEV (reference sequence). There are 14 residues in the CDR3. Unmatched junction bases numbered 6, after V lost 5 bases and J lost 4 bases. CDR3 DNA: TGTGCCAGCAGTATTACAGGGGGGGCCTATGGCTACACCTTC. It yields the protein CASSITGGAYGYTF.

This clonotype has a count of ten or more. CDR3 sequence reads: CASSRIPGGYEQYF. CDR3 DNA sequence: TGTGCCAGCAGCCGTATCCCGGGGGGCTACGAGCAGTACTTC. V is TRBV7-6 and J is TRBJ2-7; TRBD2 agrees at 7 bases. V dropped 5 bases and J dropped 3; count of bases not matched to a gene: 7. The germline V gene encodes CDR1 SGHVS and CDR2 FNYEAQ. The CDR3 covers 14 residues. The variable domain in full, with the rest retrieved from reference TRBV7-6 and TRBJ2-7, is GAGVSQSPRYKVTKRGQDVALRCDPISGHVSLYWYRQALGQGPEFLTYFNYEAQQDKSGLPNDRFSAERPEGSISTLTIQRTEQRDSAMYRCASSRIPGGYEQYFGPGTRLTVT.

This clonotype was found many times. The chain links TRBV5-6 to TRBJ1-4; D remains ambiguous. In germline, CDR1 is SGHDT, CDR2 YYEEEE. The V end lost 4 bases, the J end lost 3 bases, and 13 bases lay between the germline ends. The CDR3 has 15 residues. The CDR3 DNA follows: TGTGCCAGCAGCATGTTCCGGCAGCCTAATGAAAAACTGTTTTTT. Translating gives CASSMFRQPNEKLFF.

This clonotype appeared many times. The chain couples TRBV20-1 to TRBJ2-1; 15 bases are a match to TRBD2. The J segment lost 10 bases and the V segment lost 0 bases, leaving 13 bases of the junction unmatched. In germline, CDR1 is DFQATT, CDR2 SNEGSKA (reference sequence). The CDR3 has 18 amino acids. Written as DNA, the CDR3 is TGCAGTGCTAGAGATCAGGGGACTAGCGGGGGGCCCTTCCAAGAGCAGTTCTTC. Its protein is CSARDQGTSGGPFQEQFF.

This clonotype was found many times. The V call is TRBV6-6, the J call TRBJ2-4; D might be TRBD1 (6 bases). Germline-derived CDR1 and CDR2 are MNHNY and SVGAGI (reference sequence). The CDR3 totals 16 residues. The V gene lost 4 bases and the J gene lost 0 bases, with 13 bases spanning the gap. The CDR3 reads CASSSTRTEAKNIQYF. The CDR3, as DNA: TGTGCCAGCAGTTCAACCCGGACAGAAGCCAAAAACATTCAGTACTTC.

This clonotype was counted once. The chain uses TRBV20-1 and TRBJ2-3; 9 bases align to TRBD1. The CDR3 has 14 amino acids. V lost 7 bases to trimming and J lost 4 bases; unmatched junction nucleotides: 9. Germline CDR1 DFQATT, CDR2 SNEGSKA (reference sequence). The CDR3 nucleotides read TGCAGTGGCACCCGGGACAGGGCCGCAGATACGCAGTATTTT. Its translation is CSGTRDRAADTQYF.

This clonotype was seen ten or more times. V is TRBV9 and J is TRBJ1-2, with 8 bases lining up with TRBD1. This CDR3 contains 15 residues. Germline-derived CDR1 and CDR2 are SGDLS and YYNGEE. V shed 0 bases, J shed 8 bases, and the junction held 9 bases outside the gene matches. CDR3 loop: CASSVEGQARDGYTF. The CDR3 DNA reads TGTGCCAGCAGCGTAGAGGGACAGGCGAGGGACGGCTACACCTTC.

This clonotype has a count of ten or more. The chain joins TRBV4-3 to TRBJ2-3; D is ambiguous. There are 16 residues in the CDR3. Trimming stripped 0 bases from V and 0 bases from J, with 10 bases between. Germline V gene sequence: CDR1 LGHNA, CDR2 YSLEER. CDR3 bases: TGCGCCAGCAGCCAAGATGGAGTCTCTAGCACAGATACGCAGTATTTT. It specifies CASSQDGVSSTDTQYF.

The chain has TRBV20-1 and TRBJ2-5; D uncertain. The V gene's germline CDR1 is DFQATT and CDR2 SNEGSKA (reference sequence). The CDR3 length is 11 residues. The V and J ends lost 3 bases and 4 bases respectively, with 6 bases between them. The CDR3 DNA follows: TGCAGTGCTAGTCTTTTAGAGACCCAGTACTTC. It specifies CSASLLETQYF.